These 4 T cell receptor beta chains were sequenced from one sample in a study of blood T cells in healthy people across ages. Using a J-beta primer mix together with a sample-barcoded 5' primer, a second PCR was run for about 6 to 12 cycles. Each CDR3 protein is one row after TCRdb ran MiXCR on the 5' RACE reads. The sample records around 990,000 distinct CDR3 sequences, around two fifths being singletons. Sequencing was carried out using blood. These receptors were taken from a man in his late teens or twenties in good health.

The rearrangement uses TRBV3-1 and TRBJ1-2; maybe TRBD1 (5 bases). Germline CDR1 and CDR2: LGHDT and YNNKEL (reference sequence). Trimming took 1 base from V and 6 from J, leaving 9 bases between them. The CDR3 contains 13 residues. CDR3 residues: CASSQVREDGYTF. The CDR3 DNA reads TGTGCCAGCAGCCAAGTCAGGGAGGATGGCTACACCTTC.

The J gene is TRBJ1-1, the V gene TRBV9, with 8 bases that match TRBD1. The V gene's germline CDR1 is SGDLS and CDR2 YYNGEE. V was pared by 4 bases and J by 5 bases, with 10 bases of the junction left unmatched. CDR3 length equals 15 residues. CDR3 region: CASSKSGGAGTEAFF. CDR3 sequence (DNA): TGTGCCAGCAGCAAATCAGGGGGCGCGGGTACTGAAGCTTTCTTT. Full variable domain (rest looked up from reference TRBV9 and TRBJ1-1): DSGVTQTPKHLITATGQRVTLRCSPRSGDLSVYWYQQSLDQGLQFLIQYYNGEERAKGNILERFSAQQFPDLHSELNLSSLELGDSALYFCASSKSGGAGTEAFFGQGTRLTVV.

This clonotype was counted between two and nine times. The chain combines TRBV6-1 with TRBJ2-3; 7 nucleotides match TRBD1. Germline V gene data show CDR1 as MNHNS and CDR2 as SASEGT. With V trimmed by 4 bases and J by 5 bases, 9 bases remained unmatched. CDR3 size: 15 residues. For the CDR3, the DNA is TGTGCCAGCAGTGTCAGAAAATCAGGGGGAGATACGCAGTATTTT. Protein product: CASSVRKSGGDTQYF.

The genes are TRBV7-9 and TRBJ2-2; 8 nucleotides match TRBD2. The germline CDR1 and CDR2 sequences are SEHNR and FQNEAQ (reference sequence). The CDR3 contains 15 residues. Unmatched junction bases numbered 7, after V lost 5 bases and J lost 5 bases. For the CDR3, the DNA is TGTGCCAGCAGCCAAACCGGGACTAGAACCGGGGAGCTGTTTTTT. This codes for CASSQTGTRTGELFF.